The present entry profiles one T cell receptor beta chain with its context. Treatment indicated: around 19 received Ad26.COV2.S at low or high dose, single or two shots; several received placebo; per-sample allocation not given. Collection of the samples took place on day 63 after the first injection of vaccine or placebo. In the vaccine, an Ad26 vector expressed the SARS-CoV-2 spike of the Wuhan strain. The data derive from a study of Ad26.COV2.S vaccination and SARS-CoV-2 variants. TCRdb's copy holds only in-frame clones and misses some; the assay was immunoSEQ multiplex PCR. The profile covers some 520,000 clones, with 87% appearing a single time and 10% to 15% taken by the ten largest. Sequences were derived from peripheral blood, sampled in a trial of Ad26.COV2.S vaccine versus placebo. This sequence originates from a person aged 18-65 years who received the Ad26.COV2.S COVID-19 vaccine or a placebo.

CDR3: CASSSPWAQHF. The CDR3 DNA reads TGTGCCAGCAGTTCTCCGTGGGCCCAGCATTTT. The rearrangement links TRBV28 to TRBJ1-5; no firm D call. Looked up from germline, CDR1 is MDHEN and CDR2 is SYDVKM. The CDR3 extends over 11 amino acids. The germline V and J ends were trimmed by 4 bases and 11 bases, with 9 bases remaining between them.